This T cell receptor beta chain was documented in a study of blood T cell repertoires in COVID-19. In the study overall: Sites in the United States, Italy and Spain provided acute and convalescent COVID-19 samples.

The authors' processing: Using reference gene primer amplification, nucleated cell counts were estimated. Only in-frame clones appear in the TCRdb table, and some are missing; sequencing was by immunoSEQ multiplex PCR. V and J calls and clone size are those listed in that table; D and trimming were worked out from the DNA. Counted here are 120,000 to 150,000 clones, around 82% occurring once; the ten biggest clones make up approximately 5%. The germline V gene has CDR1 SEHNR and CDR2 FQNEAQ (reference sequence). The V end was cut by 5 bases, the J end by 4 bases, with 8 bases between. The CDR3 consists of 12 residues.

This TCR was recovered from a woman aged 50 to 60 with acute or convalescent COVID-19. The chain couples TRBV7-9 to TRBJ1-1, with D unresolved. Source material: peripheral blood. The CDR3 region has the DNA TGTGCCAGCAGCAATCTTTTCACTGAAGCTTTCTTT. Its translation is CASSNLFTEAFF.